This TCR beta chain was recovered during a study of cytomegalovirus exposure and HLA in healthy donors. These donors counted as nominally healthy when sampled, but unrecorded immune exposures were likely. Primers included in the PCR were 60 Vbeta and 13 Jbeta primers. Data came from immunoSEQ multiplex PCR; TCRdb stores just in-frame clones and leaves some out. Among about 82,000 clones listed, approximately 79% were seen once. The V and J ends lost 8 bases and 5 bases, in that order; junction bases with no gene match: 14. Germline V gene lookup returns CDR1 SQVTM and CDR2 ANQGSEA. The CDR3 is 15 residues long. This clone was counted a few times.

The clonotype originates from a human donor in good health. The sequenced material came from PBMCs. The genes are TRBV29-1 and TRBJ2-5; TRBD2 matches 10 bases. The CDR3 nucleotides are TGCAGCACAAGGACTAGCGGATCCCCCTCGGAGACCCAGTACTTC. Protein product: CSTRTSGSPSETQYF. Drawing the rest from reference TRBV29-1 and TRBJ2-5, the complete variable domain is SAVISQKPSRDICQRGTSLTIQCQVDSQVTMMFWYRQQPGQSLTLIATANQGSEATYESGFVIDKFPISRPNLTFSTLTVSNMSPEDSSIYLCSTRTSGSPSETQYFGPGTRLLVL.